The 16 T cell receptor beta chains presented below share a single source sample, sequenced in a study of blood T cell repertoires in COVID-19 (dated by TCRdb to about 2020). Libraries were built with the immunoSEQ multiplex PCR assay. TCRdb obtained this table from immuneACCESS and retained in-frame rearrangements with V and J assigned. These tables miss some clones; where compared with another copy, unresolved V genes account for less than half of the shortfall, and the remainder is unexplained. The sample records 150,000 or so clones, around 79% of which are singletons. The ten most abundant clones make up around 5% of the sample. Material for sequencing was peripheral blood. All receptors come from a woman between 65 and 79 years old with COVID-19, enrolled during active disease.

This clone turned up a few times. The rearrangement links TRBV4-2 to TRBJ2-3, with 7 bases lining up with TRBD2. Germline V CDR1 and CDR2: LGHNA, YNFKEQ. This CDR3 is 15 amino acids long. V trimming: 4 bases; J trimming: 1 base; junction bases outside the gene matches: 5. The CDR3: CASSPLSGGTDTQYF. CDR3 in DNA: TGTGCCAGCAGCCCCCTCAGCGGGGGCACAGATACGCAGTATTTT.

The chain joins TRBV5-4 to TRBJ2-3, with 15 bases that match TRBD2. V gave up 6 bases and J gave up 0 bases; unmatched junction bases: 8. CDR1 is SGHNT, CDR2 YYREEE, per germline (reference sequence). The CDR3 is 18 amino acids. The CDR3 loop is CASTKGLAGGPSTDTQYF. In DNA form, the CDR3 reads TGTGCCAGCACCAAAGGACTAGCGGGGGGGCCGAGCACAGATACGCAGTATTTT.

The chain is built from TRBV4-2 and TRBJ2-1; 8 positions match TRBD2. V gave up 0 bases and J gave up 7 bases; unmatched junction bases: 8. The CDR3 length is 16 residues. Germline CDR1 is LGHNA and CDR2 is YNFKEQ. CDR3 sequence reads: CASSQDLTGGRNEQFF. For the CDR3, the DNA is TGTGCCAGCAGCCAAGATCTAACGGGGGGGCGGAATGAGCAGTTCTTC.

The V gene is TRBV14, the J gene TRBJ2-3, with a weak D call TRBD2 (7 bases). Trimming removed 2 bases from V and 1 base from J, with 16 bases in between. The germline gives CDR1 SGHDN, CDR2 FVKESK. CDR3 length equals 17 residues. CDR3 in amino acids: CASSQLGASGGTDTQYF. The CDR3 DNA reads as TGTGCCAGCAGCCAACTGGGGGCTAGCGGAGGCACAGATACGCAGTATTTT.

This chain uses TRBV5-5 with TRBJ2-1; 8 nucleotides match TRBD1. The CDR3 consists of 15 residues. After removal of 4 bases from V and 6 bases from J, the junction contained 9 bases not matched to a gene. Germline-derived CDR1 and CDR2 are SGHKS and YYEKEE (reference sequence). This chain's CDR3 is CASSKGQGAVNEQFF. As DNA, the CDR3 is TGTGCCAGCAGCAAGGGTCAGGGGGCGGTCAATGAGCAGTTCTTC.

CDR3 sequence reads: CASSSRPAYEQYF. In DNA form, the CDR3 reads TGTGCCAGCAGCTCCCGCCCGGCCTACGAGCAGTACTTC. The chain has TRBV5-5 and TRBJ2-7; D not resolved. V dropped 3 bases and J dropped 2 bases, with 9 bases sitting between them. The CDR3 is 13 amino acids. Germline loops: CDR1 SGHKS, CDR2 YYEKEE (reference sequence).

The chain combines TRBV24-1 with TRBJ1-2; 7 bases align to TRBD1. Germline trimming cut 5 bases from V and 4 bases from J; bases unmatched to any gene: 12. The CDR3 covers 16 residues. The germline V gene has CDR1 KGHDR and CDR2 SFDVKD. CDR3 nucleotides: TGTGCCACCAGTGGGAAGCAAGGACAGGATCTCTATGGCTACACCTTC. It translates to CATSGKQGQDLYGYTF.

This clone occurred once. The chain combines TRBV7-2 with TRBJ2-5, with 9 bases aligning to TRBD2. V shed 5 bases and J 7 bases; nucleotides not matched to a gene: 11. The CDR3 is 15 residues long. Germline lookup yields CDR1 SGHTA and CDR2 FQGNSA. The CDR3 loop is CASSPGTSGSGTQYF. The CDR3 coding sequence is TGTGCCAGCAGCCCCGGTACTAGCGGGTCCGGGACCCAGTACTTC.

DNA of the CDR3: TGTGCCAGCAGCTTGGTAACTAGTGAGTCCGATACGCAGTATTTT. This gives the protein CASSLVTSESDTQYF. The chain combines TRBV5-4 with TRBJ2-3, with D perhaps matching TRBD2 (5 bases). Trimming left V 0 bases short and J 6 bases short, with 14 bases between. The CDR3 is 15 residues long. CDR1 is SGHNT, CDR2 YYREEE, per germline (reference sequence).

A few counts support this clone. The rearrangement joins TRBV5-1 to TRBJ1-2; 7 positions agree with TRBD1. J gave up 8 bases and V 2 bases, and 12 bases lay outside the gene matches. Germline V CDR1 and CDR2: SGHRS, YFSETQ. CDR3 length equals 15 residues. The CDR3 DNA follows: TGCGCCAGCAGCTTCGGGACAGACAGTACTCCCGGCTACACCTTC. Protein sequence: CASSFGTDSTPGYTF.

The chain has TRBV20-1 and TRBJ2-7, with 10 bases matching TRBD1. V gave up 3 bases and J gave up 3 bases; unmatched junction bases: 5. Germline assignment: CDR1 DFQATT and CDR2 SNEGSKA (reference sequence). The CDR3 length is 14 residues. CDR3 DNA sequence: TGCAGTGCTAGTCGGACAGGGGGAAACTACGAGCAGTACTTC. Translated, it gives CSASRTGGNYEQYF.

The V call is TRBV3-1 (or the pseudogene TRBV3-2), the J call TRBJ1-6; the D gene is possibly TRBD1 (6 bases). This CDR3 is built from 15 residues. The germline CDR1 and CDR2 sequences are LGHDT and YNNKEL (reference sequence). Between the trimmed V and J ends, which lost 0 bases and 5 bases, there was a span of 8 bases. Here the CDR3 DNA reads TGTGCCAGCAGCCAAGAAGACAGGAATAATTCACCCCTCCACTTT. Encoded protein: CASSQEDRNNSPLHF.

The V and J genes are TRBV7-3 and TRBJ2-7; TRBD1 aligns across 9 bases. Trimming took 5 bases from V and 5 from J; bases not matched to a gene: 13. The CDR3 runs 16 residues. CDR1 and CDR2 from the germline V gene are SGHTA and FQGTGA. CDR3 sequence reads: CASSPSQGTGINEQYF. The CDR3 DNA reads as TGTGCCAGCAGCCCCTCCCAGGGGACAGGGATCAACGAGCAGTACTTC. The full variable domain, its missing parts supplied by reference TRBV7-3 and TRBJ2-7, is GAGVSQTPSNKVTEKGKYVELRCDPISGHTALYWYRQSLGQGPEFLIYFQGTGAADDSGLPNDRFFAVRPEGSVSTLKIQRTERGDSAVYLCASSPSQGTGINEQYFGPGTRLTVT.

This sequence joins TRBV28 and TRBJ2-3, with a possible D match to TRBD1 (7 bases). CDR1 and CDR2 from the germline V gene are MDHEN and SYDVKM. Between the trimmed V and J ends, which lost 8 bases and 1 base, there was a span of 13 bases. The CDR3 contains 14 residues. In nucleotides, the CDR3 is TGTGCCAGCGGCGGAGGGGGCGGCACAGATACGCAGTATTTT. Amino acids: CASGGGGGTDTQYF.

This clone was seen a few times. V usage is TRBV2 and J usage is TRBJ2-7; a possible D gene is TRBD1 (6 bases). Germline-derived CDR1 and CDR2 are SNHLY and FYNNEI. This CDR3 comprises 13 residues. V lost 5 bases to trimming and J lost 3 bases, with 11 bases between them. The CDR3 nucleotides are TGTGCCAGCAGTCCTGGACAGTTCTACGAGCAGTACTTC. This translates into CASSPGQFYEQYF.

V gene TRBV6-6 combines with J gene TRBJ2-2, with D possibly TRBD1 on 6 matching bases. Between the trimmed V and J ends, which lost 10 bases and 7 bases, there was a span of 19 bases. Germline CDR1 and CDR2: MNHNY and SVGAGI (reference sequence). The CDR3 contains 14 residues. The CDR3 spells CATKIRGLNGELFF. CDR3 bases: TGTGCCACCAAGATCAGGGGTCTTAACGGGGAGCTGTTTTTT.